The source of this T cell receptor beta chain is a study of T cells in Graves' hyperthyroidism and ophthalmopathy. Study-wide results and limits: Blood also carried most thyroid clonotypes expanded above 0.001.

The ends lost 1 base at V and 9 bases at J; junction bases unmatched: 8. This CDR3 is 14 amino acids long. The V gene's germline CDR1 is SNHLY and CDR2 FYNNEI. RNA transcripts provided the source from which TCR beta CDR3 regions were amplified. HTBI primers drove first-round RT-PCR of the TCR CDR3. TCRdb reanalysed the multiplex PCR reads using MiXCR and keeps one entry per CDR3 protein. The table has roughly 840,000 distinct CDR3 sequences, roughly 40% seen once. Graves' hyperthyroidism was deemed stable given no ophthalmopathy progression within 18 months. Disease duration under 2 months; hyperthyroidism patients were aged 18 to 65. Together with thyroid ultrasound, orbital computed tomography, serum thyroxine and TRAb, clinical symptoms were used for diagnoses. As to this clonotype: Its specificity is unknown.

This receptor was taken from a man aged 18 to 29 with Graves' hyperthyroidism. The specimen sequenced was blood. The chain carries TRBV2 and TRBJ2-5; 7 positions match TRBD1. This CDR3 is CASSEEGGDQPQYF. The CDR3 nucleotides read TGTGCCAGCAGTGAAGAAGGGGGCGATCAGCCCCAGTACTTC.